The 26 T cell receptor beta chains presented below share a single source sample, sequenced in a study of blood T cell repertoires in COVID-19. Assay used: immunoSEQ multiplex PCR; TCRdb lists only in-frame clones, some missing. The sample lists 140,000 to 150,000 clones; 80% to 90% were seen once. The sample consisted of peripheral blood. All receptors derive from a man aged 55-75 years with active or convalescent COVID-19.

V usage is TRBV5-1 and J usage is TRBJ1-5; perhaps TRBD1 as D (5 bases). With 4 bases removed from V and 3 bases from J, the gap between germline ends came to 14 bases. The CDR3 spans 15 residues. Germline CDR1 reads SGHRS; CDR2 reads YFSETQ. The CDR3 sequence: CASSPVGGDNQPQHF. The CDR3 DNA reads as TGCGCCAGCAGCCCCGTCGGAGGGGACAATCAGCCCCAGCATTTT.

The gene calls are TRBV25-1 and TRBJ1-6, with D uncertain. The CDR3 length is 15 residues. V shed 4 bases and J shed 7 bases, with 14 bases lying between them. CDR1 is MGHDK, CDR2 SYGVNS, per germline. The CDR3 DNA reads as TGTGCCAGCAGTGCAACGGAGACCATAAATTCACCCCTCCACTTT. Protein product: CASSATETINSPLHF.

The V call is TRBV28, the J call TRBJ1-1; D perhaps matches TRBD1 (5 bases). Germline-derived CDR1 and CDR2 are MDHEN and SYDVKM. This CDR3 is built from 14 residues. V was pared by 3 bases and J by 1 base, with 9 bases between. The CDR3 sequence: CASSLRQGNTEAFF. The DNA of the CDR3 is TGTGCCAGCAGTTTGAGGCAGGGGAACACTGAAGCTTTCTTT.

This clone has ten or more counts. The chain is built from TRBV27 and TRBJ1-4; possible D gene TRBD1, 6 bases. V lost 3 bases and J 5 bases, leaving 19 bases between the germline ends. This CDR3 is built from 17 residues. The germline CDR1 and CDR2 sequences are MNHEY and SMNVEV (reference sequence). The CDR3 DNA is TGTGCCAGCAGTTTGGGAAGGGGGTATGGGTCGAATGAAAAACTGTTTTTT. This codes for CASSLGRGYGSNEKLFF.

The V gene is TRBV7-9, the J gene TRBJ2-7; 9 bases map to TRBD1. Trimming at V came to 4 bases and at J to 3 bases, leaving 7 bases not matched to a gene. The germline CDR1 and CDR2 sequences are SEHNR and FQNEAQ (reference sequence). The CDR3 has 15 amino acids. The CDR3 reads CASSSAGTGIYEQYF. DNA for the CDR3: TGTGCCAGCAGCTCCGCGGGGACAGGGATCTACGAGCAGTACTTC.

The chain couples TRBV30 to TRBJ2-3, with 9 bases that match TRBD1. Germline V gene sequence: CDR1 GTSNPN, CDR2 SVGIG (reference sequence). The CDR3 totals 15 residues. J was trimmed by 2 bases and V by 3 bases; bases with no gene match: 6. Here the CDR3 reads CAWSTGTGFTDTQYF. The DNA of the CDR3 is TGTGCCTGGAGCACCGGGACAGGGTTCACAGATACGCAGTATTTT.

The rearrangement uses TRBV5-6 and TRBJ2-7; possibly TRBD1 for D (5 bases). In germline, CDR1 is SGHDT, CDR2 YYEEEE. V gave up 1 base and J gave up 0 bases, with 17 bases separating them. The CDR3 consists of 17 residues. This CDR3 reads CASSLFFRQSSSYEQYF. CDR3 bases: TGTGCCAGCAGCTTGTTTTTTAGACAGTCGAGCTCCTACGAGCAGTACTTC.

The chain combines TRBV5-1 with TRBJ2-5; the match to TRBD2 covers 7 bases. The CDR3 is made up of 15 amino acids. V lost 1 base and J lost 2; bases outside the gene matches: 5. Germline assignment: CDR1 SGHRS and CDR2 YFSETQ. CDR3 amino acids: CASSLISGDQETQYF. CDR3 DNA sequence: TGCGCCAGCAGCTTGATCAGCGGGGATCAAGAGACCCAGTACTTC.

The rearrangement uses TRBV4-3 and TRBJ2-6; D not resolved. With 4 bases removed from V and 0 bases from J, the gap between germline ends came to 10 bases. The germline V gene encodes CDR1 LGHNA and CDR2 YSLEER. The CDR3 sequence is 16 residues long. The CDR3 region has the DNA TGCGCCAGCAGCCCCCGACTGCACTCTGGGGCCAACGTCCTGACTTTC. This sequence encodes CASSPRLHSGANVLTF.

The chain joins TRBV6-2 or TRBV6-3 to TRBJ2-7; a possible D gene is TRBD1 (6 bases). V gave up 2 bases and J gave up 3 bases, with 11 bases separating them. Germline V gives CDR1 MNHEY, CDR2 SVGEGT. There are 14 residues in the CDR3. The CDR3 nucleotides read TGTGCCAGCAGTTACGGTCAGGGGCTCTACGAGCAGTACTTC. Amino acids: CASSYGQGLYEQYF.

The chain combines TRBV11-2 with TRBJ2-1; 10 positions match TRBD2. The germline V gene has CDR1 SGHAT and CDR2 FQNNGV. The V gene end was trimmed by 6 bases and the J gene end by 4 bases; junction bases not matched to a gene: 6. This CDR3 is 15 amino acids long. The CDR3 region is CASSLSTSGYNEQFF. CDR3 sequence (DNA): TGTGCCAGCAGTCTATCGACTAGCGGGTACAATGAGCAGTTCTTC.

This clone has only a few counts. Additional DNA sequences in this sample encode the identical CDR3. V usage is TRBV7-6 and J usage is TRBJ2-2, with 8 bases matching TRBD1. Unmatched junction bases numbered 10, after V lost 5 bases and J lost 5 bases. In germline, CDR1 is SGHVS, CDR2 FNYEAQ. This CDR3 region has 16 residues. The CDR3 nucleotides are TGTGCCAGCAGCGCAATGGGGCAGGGGGCAACCGGGGAGCTGTTTTTT. As protein: CASSAMGQGATGELFF.

The rearrangement links TRBV7-6 to TRBJ2-5, with 11 bases that match TRBD1. The CDR3 has 15 residues. After removal of 4 bases from V and 6 bases from J, the junction contained 7 bases not matched to a gene. Germline V gene lookup returns CDR1 SGHVS and CDR2 FNYEAQ. DNA for the CDR3: TGTGCCAGCAGCTCCGGGACAGGGGGTATGAAGACCCAGTACTTC. This codes for CASSSGTGGMKTQYF.

This chain connects TRBV27 to TRBJ2-2; no reliable D call. Trimming removed 7 bases from V and 11 bases from J, with 23 bases in between. There are 15 residues in the CDR3. Germline V gene sequence: CDR1 MNHEY, CDR2 SMNVEV (reference sequence). The CDR3 reads CASTELPLYTVELFF. CDR3 coding DNA: TGTGCCAGCACTGAACTCCCCCTTTATACGGTAGAGCTGTTTTTT.

The rearrangement joins TRBV15 to TRBJ2-4, with 11 bases that match TRBD1. V lost 0 bases, J lost 5 bases, and 0 bases stayed unmatched. Germline-derived CDR1 and CDR2 are LNHNV and YYDKDF (reference sequence). The CDR3 consists of 15 residues. DNA for the CDR3: TGTGCCACCAGCAGAGAGGACAGGGGGCAAAACATTCAGTACTTC. Translation gives CATSREDRGQNIQYF. The entire variable domain, with the rest obtained from reference TRBV15 and TRBJ2-4, is as follows: DAMVIQNPRYQVTQFGKPVTLSCSQTLNHNVMYWYQQKSSQAPKLLFHYYDKDFNNEADTPDNFQSRRPNTSFCFLDIRSPGLGDTAMYLCATSREDRGQNIQYFGAGTRLSVL.

This clone appeared a few times. CDR3 sequence reads: CASRDRGLNYGYTF. CDR3 DNA: TGTGCCAGCCGGGACAGGGGGCTGAACTATGGCTACACCTTC. The chain recombines TRBV3-1 (or the pseudogene TRBV3-2) with TRBJ1-2; the match to TRBD1 covers 12 bases. The J segment lost 2 bases and the V segment lost 8 bases, leaving 3 bases of the junction unmatched. This CDR3 region has 14 residues. CDR1 is LGHDT, CDR2 YNNKEL, per germline (reference sequence).

The V gene is TRBV6-5, the J gene TRBJ1-2; perhaps TRBD1 as D (5 bases). There are 14 residues in the CDR3. The V end lost 10 bases, the J end lost 6 bases, and 21 bases lay between the germline ends. Germline-derived CDR1 and CDR2 are MNHEY and SVGAGI. The CDR3 spells CATSVRDSYDGYTF. CDR3 DNA sequence: TGTGCCACCTCGGTTCGGGACTCCTATGATGGCTACACCTTC.

The rearrangement links TRBV7-3 to TRBJ2-2; TRBD1 is a possible D gene (6 bases). The V and J ends lost 3 bases and 3 bases respectively, with 17 bases between them. The germline CDR1 and CDR2 sequences are SGHTA and FQGTGA. The CDR3 totals 17 residues. The CDR3 bases are TGTGCCAGCAGCTTCGAGGGGCAGGGGTGGTACACCGGGGAGCTGTTTTTT. Translated, it gives CASSFEGQGWYTGELFF.

The V call is TRBV6-5, the J call TRBJ1-5; D is undetermined. CDR1 is MNHEY and CDR2 is SVGAGI in the germline V gene. V gave up 6 bases and J gave up 7 bases, with 16 bases separating them. The CDR3 is 14 residues long. CDR3 loop: CASRPREGGQPQHF. The CDR3 DNA reads TGTGCCAGCAGACCCCGGGAGGGCGGGCAGCCCCAGCATTTT.

The genes are TRBV7-2 and TRBJ2-7; possible D gene TRBD1, 5 bases. Trimming took 5 bases from V and 1 from J, leaving 12 bases between them. From germline, CDR1 is SGHTA and CDR2 FQGNSA. This CDR3 spans 14 amino acids. CDR3 region: CASSRDSSSYEQYF. In nucleotides, the CDR3 is TGTGCCAGCAGCAGAGACAGCTCATCCTACGAGCAGTACTTC.

V and J are TRBV28 and TRBJ2-3; D not resolved. The germline gives CDR1 MDHEN, CDR2 SYDVKM. The CDR3 is made up of 12 amino acids. Trimming took 7 bases from V and 6 from J, leaving 11 bases between them. The CDR3 spells CASNAEEDTQYF. The CDR3 DNA reads as TGTGCCAGCAACGCCGAGGAGGATACGCAGTATTTT.

The genes are TRBV25-1 and TRBJ2-1; the match to TRBD1 covers 9 bases. The CDR3 sequence is 15 residues long. Germline trimming cut 3 bases from V and 4 bases from J; bases unmatched to any gene: 4. Germline values: CDR1 MGHDK, CDR2 SYGVNS. Here the CDR3 reads CASSDPGQGYNEQFF. CDR3 coding DNA: TGTGCCAGCAGTGATCCGGGACAGGGATACAATGAGCAGTTCTTC.

The rearrangement links TRBV9 to TRBJ1-5; D call uncertain. CDR1 and CDR2 (germline): SGDLS, YYNGEE. CDR3 size: 15 residues. V shed 0 bases and J shed 1 base, with 8 bases lying between them. CDR3 sequence: CASSVEGGSNQPQHF. The CDR3 DNA is TGTGCCAGCAGCGTAGAGGGCGGGAGCAATCAGCCCCAGCATTTT.

This chain joins TRBV11-3 and TRBJ2-1; 12 bases align to TRBD2. The CDR3 is 16 residues long. Germline trimming cut 4 bases from V and 8 bases from J; bases unmatched to any gene: 9. Germline V CDR1 and CDR2: SGHNT, YENEEA. The CDR3 protein is CASSSKTSGSLDEQFF. The CDR3, as DNA: TGTGCCAGCAGCTCGAAGACTAGCGGGAGTCTCGATGAGCAGTTCTTC.

This clone was counted between two and nine times. This sequence joins TRBV5-6 and TRBJ1-1; TRBD1 might be the D (6 bases). With 3 bases removed from V and 3 bases from J, the gap between germline ends came to 15 bases. Germline assignment: CDR1 SGHDT and CDR2 YYEEEE. The CDR3 is made up of 15 amino acids. CDR3 bases: TGTGCCAGCAGCTCTGGGATACAGGGTGACACTGAAGCTTTCTTT. It encodes CASSSGIQGDTEAFF.

This clone appeared a single time. The gene calls are TRBV4-1 and TRBJ2-1; TRBD1 aligns across 7 bases. The CDR3 loop spans 16 amino acids. With V trimmed by 4 bases and J by 0 bases, 6 bases remained unmatched. The V gene's germline CDR1 is MGHRA and CDR2 YSYEKL. CDR3 amino acids: CASSPWDRFSYNEQFF. CDR3 sequence (DNA): TGCGCCAGCAGCCCCTGGGACAGATTCTCCTACAATGAGCAGTTCTTC.